This T cell receptor beta chain appears in the sequencing data of a study of shared clonotypes between healthy human individuals. General study findings and limits: Rarefaction showed that sequencing of sorted subsets was incomplete (despite large depth).

Losses at the gene ends were 10 bases for V and 0 bases for J; bases not matched to a gene: 4. Germline loops: CDR1 MNHNS, CDR2 SASEGT. The CDR3 has 13 amino acids. Sorted-subset replicate PCRs used approximately 180 ng of genomic DNA. This amount corresponded to tens of thousands of T cell genomes. Per the study methods: Without quality scores, immunoSEQ junctional reads could not be filtered like full-length reads. TCRdb keeps only in-frame clones here, not all; method: immunoSEQ multiplex PCR. D and trimming were read from the DNA, whereas the V and J calls and clone size are those reported in that table. This sample has roughly 700,000 clones, with around 67% found just once. Only a few counts were recorded for this clone. Antigen: not known. Both subsets, CD45RA+ naive and CD45RA-negative memory, were split from the CD4+ cells.

The source of this sequence is a woman in her 30s in good health. This sequence joins TRBV6-1 and TRBJ1-1, with 8 nucleotides matching TRBD1. The sample consisted of memory CD4+ T cells sorted from blood. Stated subset: CD45RA-negative fraction. CDR3 loop: CATMDRVNTEAFF. DNA of the CDR3: TGTGCCACCATGGACAGGGTGAACACTGAAGCTTTCTTT.